This TCR beta chain stems from a study of blood T cells in healthy people across ages. There are 15 residues in the CDR3. Germline values: CDR1 DFQATT, CDR2 SNEGSKA (reference sequence). Trimming took 0 bases from V and 2 from J; bases not matched to a gene: 5. Findings and limits, study-wide: In older individuals, TCR beta diversity per million T cells was lower, falling roughly linearly with age.

Sample-barcoded 5' priming and a J-beta primer mix drove a second PCR of about 7 to 11 cycles. A single record per CDR3 protein comes from TCRdb applying MiXCR to the 5' RACE reads. The repertoire has roughly 1.6 million distinct CDR3 sequences, roughly a third of them found once; the top ten carry approximately 10%. This clonotype was recorded a few times. Its target is unknown. Sequences were obtained from blood. The receptor was isolated from a woman under 40 in good health. The chain joins TRBV20-1 to TRBJ2-7, with TRBD2 identical over 9 bases. The DNA for the CDR3 is TGCAGTGCTAGAGATCGGATAGCGGGGGCCTACGAGCAGTACTTC. Protein sequence: CSARDRIAGAYEQYF.